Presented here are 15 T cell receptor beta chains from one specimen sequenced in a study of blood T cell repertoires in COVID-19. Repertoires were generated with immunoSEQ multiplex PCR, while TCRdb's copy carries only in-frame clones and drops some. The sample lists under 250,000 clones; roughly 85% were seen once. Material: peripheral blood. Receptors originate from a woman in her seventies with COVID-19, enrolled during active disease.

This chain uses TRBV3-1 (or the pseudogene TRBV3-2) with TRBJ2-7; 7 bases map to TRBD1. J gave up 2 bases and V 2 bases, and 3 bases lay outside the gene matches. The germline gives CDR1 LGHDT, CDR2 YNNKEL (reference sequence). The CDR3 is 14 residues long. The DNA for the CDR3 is TGTGCCAGCAGCCAAATGACAGGGCCCTACGAGCAGTACTTC. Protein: CASSQMTGPYEQYF.

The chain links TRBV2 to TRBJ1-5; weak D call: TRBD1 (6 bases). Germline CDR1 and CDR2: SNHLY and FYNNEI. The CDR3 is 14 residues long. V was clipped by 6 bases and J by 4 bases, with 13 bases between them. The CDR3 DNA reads TGTGCCAGCAGCGAGGGGACACTTAATCAGCCCCAGCATTTT. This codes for CASSEGTLNQPQHF.

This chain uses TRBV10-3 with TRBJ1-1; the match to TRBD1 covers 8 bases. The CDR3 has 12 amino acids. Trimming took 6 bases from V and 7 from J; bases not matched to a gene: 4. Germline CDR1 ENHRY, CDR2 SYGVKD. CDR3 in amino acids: CAIRGTGGEAFF. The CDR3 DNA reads TGTGCCATCAGGGGGACAGGAGGTGAAGCTTTCTTT.

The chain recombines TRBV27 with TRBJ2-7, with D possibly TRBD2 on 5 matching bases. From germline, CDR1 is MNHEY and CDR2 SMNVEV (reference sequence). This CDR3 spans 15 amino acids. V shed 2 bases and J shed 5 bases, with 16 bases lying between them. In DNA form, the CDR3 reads TGTGCCAGCAGTTTAGTCCCCCGGCGGGCAGACGAGCAGTACTTC. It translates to CASSLVPRRADEQYF.

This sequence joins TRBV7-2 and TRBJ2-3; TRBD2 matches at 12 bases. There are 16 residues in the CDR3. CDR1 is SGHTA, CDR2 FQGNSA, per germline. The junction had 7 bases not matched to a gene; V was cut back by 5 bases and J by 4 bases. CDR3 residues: CASSLRLAGASDTQYF. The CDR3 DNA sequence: TGTGCCAGCAGCCTCCGACTAGCGGGAGCTTCAGATACGCAGTATTTT.

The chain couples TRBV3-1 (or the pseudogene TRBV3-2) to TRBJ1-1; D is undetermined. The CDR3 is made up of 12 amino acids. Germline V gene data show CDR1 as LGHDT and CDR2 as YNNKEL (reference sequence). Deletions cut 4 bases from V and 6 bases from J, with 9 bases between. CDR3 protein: CASSLTRAEAFF. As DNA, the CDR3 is TGTGCCAGCAGCCTTACGAGGGCTGAAGCTTTCTTT.

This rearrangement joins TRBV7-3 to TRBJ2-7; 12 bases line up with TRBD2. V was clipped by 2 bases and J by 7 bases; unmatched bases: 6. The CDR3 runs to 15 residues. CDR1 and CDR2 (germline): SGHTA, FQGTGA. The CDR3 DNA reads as TGTGCCAGCAGCTTACGACTAGCGGGAGCTGGGGAGCAGTACTTC. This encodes CASSLRLAGAGEQYF. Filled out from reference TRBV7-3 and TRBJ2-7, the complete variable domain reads GAGVSQTPSNKVTEKGKYVELRCDPISGHTALYWYRQSLGQGPEFLIYFQGTGAADDSGLPNDRFFAVRPEGSVSTLKIQRTERGDSAVYLCASSLRLAGAGEQYFGPGTRLTVT.

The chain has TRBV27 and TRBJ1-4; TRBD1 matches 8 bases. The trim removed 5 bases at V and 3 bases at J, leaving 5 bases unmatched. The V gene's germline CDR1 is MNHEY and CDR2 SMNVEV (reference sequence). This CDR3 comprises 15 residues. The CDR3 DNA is TGTGCCAGCAGTCCCACAGGGGGTGCTAATGAAAAACTGTTTTTT. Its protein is CASSPTGGANEKLFF.

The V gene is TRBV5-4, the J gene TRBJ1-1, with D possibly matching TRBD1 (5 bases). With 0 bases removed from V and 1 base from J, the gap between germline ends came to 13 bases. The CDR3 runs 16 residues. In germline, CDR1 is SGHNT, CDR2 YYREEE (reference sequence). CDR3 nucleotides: TGTGCCAGCAGCTTGGAAGTTACAGGATCGAACACTGAAGCTTTCTTT. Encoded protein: CASSLEVTGSNTEAFF. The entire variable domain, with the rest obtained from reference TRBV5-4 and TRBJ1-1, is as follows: ETGVTQSPTHLIKTRGQQVTLRCSSQSGHNTVSWYQQALGQGPQFIFQYYREEENGRGNFPPRFSGLQFPNYSSELNVNALELDDSALYLCASSLEVTGSNTEAFFGQGTRLTVV.

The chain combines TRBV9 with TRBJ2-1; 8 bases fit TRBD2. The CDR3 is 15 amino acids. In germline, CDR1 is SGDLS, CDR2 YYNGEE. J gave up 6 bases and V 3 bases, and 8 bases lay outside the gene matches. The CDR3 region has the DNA TGTGCCAGCAGCGATAGAGCGGGAGAGAGCAATGAGCAGTTCTTC. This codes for CASSDRAGESNEQFF. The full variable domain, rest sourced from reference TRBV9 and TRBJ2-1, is DSGVTQTPKHLITATGQRVTLRCSPRSGDLSVYWYQQSLDQGLQFLIQYYNGEERAKGNILERFSAQQFPDLHSELNLSSLELGDSALYFCASSDRAGESNEQFFGPGTRLTVL.

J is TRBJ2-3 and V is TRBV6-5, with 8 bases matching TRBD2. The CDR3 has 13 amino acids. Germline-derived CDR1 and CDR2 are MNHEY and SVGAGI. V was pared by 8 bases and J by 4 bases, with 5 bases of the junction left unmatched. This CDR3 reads CASETSEADTQYF. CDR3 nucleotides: TGTGCCAGCGAGACTAGCGAAGCAGATACGCAGTATTTT.

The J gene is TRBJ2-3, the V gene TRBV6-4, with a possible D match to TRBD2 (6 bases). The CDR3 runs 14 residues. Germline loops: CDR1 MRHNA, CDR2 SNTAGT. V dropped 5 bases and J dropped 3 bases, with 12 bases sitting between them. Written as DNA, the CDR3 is TGTGCCAGCAGTCCGGGAGCTGCAACAGATACGCAGTATTTT. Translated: CASSPGAATDTQYF.

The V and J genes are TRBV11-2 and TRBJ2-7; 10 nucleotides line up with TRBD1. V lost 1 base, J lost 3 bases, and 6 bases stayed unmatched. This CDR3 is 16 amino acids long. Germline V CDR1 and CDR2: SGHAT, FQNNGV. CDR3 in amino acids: CASSLGDGTGDYEQYF. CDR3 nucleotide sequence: TGTGCCAGCAGCTTAGGAGACGGGACAGGGGACTACGAGCAGTACTTC. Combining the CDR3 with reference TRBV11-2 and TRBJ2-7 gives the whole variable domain EAGVAQSPRYKIIEKRQSVAFWCNPISGHATLYWYQQILGQGPKLLIQFQNNGVVDDSQLPKDRFSAERLKGVDSTLKIQPAKLEDSAVYLCASSLGDGTGDYEQYFGPGTRLTVT.

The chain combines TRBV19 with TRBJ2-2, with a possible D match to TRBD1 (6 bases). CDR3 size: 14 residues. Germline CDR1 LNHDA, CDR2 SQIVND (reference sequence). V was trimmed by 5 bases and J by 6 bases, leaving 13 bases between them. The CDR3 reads CASSSHRDPGELFF. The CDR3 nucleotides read TGTGCCAGTAGTTCCCACAGGGACCCCGGGGAGCTGTTTTTT.

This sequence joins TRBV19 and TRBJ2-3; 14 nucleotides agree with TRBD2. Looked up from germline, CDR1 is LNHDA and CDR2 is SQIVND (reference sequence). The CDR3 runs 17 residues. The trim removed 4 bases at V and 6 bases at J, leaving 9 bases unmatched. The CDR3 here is CASSKRGLAGVGDTQYF. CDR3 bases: TGTGCCAGTAGTAAGCGGGGACTAGCGGGAGTTGGGGATACGCAGTATTTT.